Listed below are T cell receptor beta chains from one sample, sequenced in a study of identical twins. TCRdb processed the 5' RACE reads anew with MiXCR; each CDR3 protein has one entry. The repertoire holds 500,000 to 650,000 distinct CDR3 sequences, with 20% to 25% as singletons. This same sample was also taken into another study, of yellow fever vaccine responses in identical twins.

The sample was CD4+ T cells sorted from blood. The receptors were gathered from a woman between 18 and 30 years old in good health. Both conserved end residues are part of each CDR3. D genes are given only for firm matches. Not every row has a clone size; where given, it reads once, few, many or a size class.

clone_size d_call j_call v_call cdr3_aa cdr3_nt
few . TRBJ2-2 TRBV15 CATSREGVTGELFF TGTGCCACCAGCAGAGAAGGGGTTACCGGGGAGCTGTTTTTT
few TRBD2 TRBJ2-2 TRBV4-2 CASSQVWEGPRTGELFF TGTGCCAGCAGCCAAGTTTGGGAGGGCCCTCGGACCGGGGAGCTGTTTTTT
many . TRBJ2-5 TRBV6-5 CASSYAVDHKETQYF TGTGCCAGCAGTTACGCAGTTGACCATAAAGAGACCCAGTACTTC
few TRBD1 TRBJ2-3 TRBV27 CASSDRGQDTQYF TGTGCCAGCTCGGACAGGGGGCAGGATACGCAGTATTTT
few TRBD2 TRBJ2-5 TRBV6-5 CASSYSKLAGLETQYF TGTGCCAGCAGTTACTCGAAACTAGCGGGCTTGGAGACCCAGTACTTC
few TRBD2 TRBJ2-1 TRBV3-1 CASRLAGGRNEQFF TGTGCCAGCAGGCTAGCGGGAGGTAGAAATGAGCAGTTCTTC
few . TRBJ2-5 TRBV5-1 CASSGGTVPTQETQYF TGCGCCAGCAGCGGGGGGACAGTACCCACCCAAGAGACCCAGTACTTC
few . TRBJ2-3 TRBV7-2 CASSLSPGLGTDTQYF TGTGCCAGCAGCTTATCCCCAGGGTTAGGCACAGATACGCAGTATTTT
. . TRBJ2-7 TRBV12-3/TRBV12-4 CASSSYLVGSYEQYF TGTGCCAGCAGTTCTTACCTAGTAGGGTCCTACGAGCAGTACTTC
few . TRBJ2-3 TRBV5-1 CASRYGGGDTQYF TGCGCCAGCAGATACGGCGGTGGGGATACGCAGTATTTT
. . TRBJ2-1 TRBV20-1 CSATRAEEQFF TGCAGTGCTACGCGGGCGGAAGAGCAGTTCTTC
. TRBD2 TRBJ2-2 TRBV20-1 CSARSSGPGGGELFF TGCAGTGCTAGGTCTAGCGGGCCTGGGGGCGGGGAGCTGTTTTTT
few TRBD1 TRBJ1-5 TRBV5-1 CASSLGTGNDQPQHF TGCGCCAGCAGCTTGGGGACAGGGAACGATCAGCCCCAGCATTTT
few TRBD1 TRBJ2-7 TRBV5-1 CASSFGDRGGHEQYF TGCGCCAGCAGCTTCGGGGACAGGGGTGGCCACGAGCAGTACTTC
many . TRBJ2-1 TRBV28 CASRASRSTYNEQFF TGTGCCAGCAGGGCAAGTCGATCCACCTACAATGAGCAGTTCTTC
few TRBD2 TRBJ2-1 TRBV6-4 CASSDEGTSRHNEQFF TGTGCCAGCAGTGACGAAGGGACTAGCAGACACAATGAGCAGTTCTTC
. . TRBJ1-2 TRBV12-3/TRBV12-4 CASSIRGSYGYTF TGTGCCAGCAGTATCAGGGGAAGCTATGGCTACACCTTC
. . TRBJ2-5 TRBV7-9 CASSLALGPQETQYF TGTGCCAGCAGCTTAGCACTAGGCCCCCAAGAGACCCAGTACTTC
many TRBD2 TRBJ2-7 TRBV28 CASSLTGGTYEQYF TGTGCCAGCAGTTTAACGGGAGGAACCTACGAGCAGTACTTC
. TRBD2 TRBJ2-5 TRBV7-9 CASSLGASGSWETQYF TGTGCCAGCAGCTTAGGGGCTAGCGGGAGCTGGGAGACCCAGTACTTC
. TRBD1 TRBJ2-7 TRBV7-3 CASSYDRAGYEQYF TGTGCCAGCAGCTACGACAGGGCGGGCTACGAGCAGTACTTC
few . TRBJ2-5 TRBV7-9 CASSLRQGGETQYF TGTGCCAGCAGCTTAAGACAGGGAGGGGAGACCCAGTACTTC
. . TRBJ2-7 TRBV10-3 CAISESSTGEQYF TGTGCCATCAGTGAGTCCTCAACCGGCGAGCAGTACTTC
few TRBD2 TRBJ2-3 TRBV29-1 CSAGLAGTSDTQYF TGCAGCGCCGGACTAGCGGGAACGAGTGATACGCAGTATTTT
. . TRBJ1-2 TRBV28 CASSLSGGQTYGYTF TGTGCCAGCAGTTTAAGCGGCGGACAGACCTATGGCTACACCTTC
many . TRBJ1-5 TRBV6-6 CASSYSYNQPQHF TGTGCCAGCAGTTACTCTTACAATCAGCCCCAGCATTTT
. TRBD2 TRBJ2-7 TRBV10-3 CAIRSGTSGSYEQYF TGTGCCATCAGAAGCGGGACTAGCGGGAGCTACGAGCAGTACTTC
many TRBD2 TRBJ2-3 TRBV7-6 CASSKEWPGLAGGADTQYF TGTGCCAGCAGCAAAGAATGGCCCGGACTAGCGGGGGGCGCAGATACGCAGTATTTT
. TRBD1 TRBJ1-1 TRBV11-2 CASSLDWTGEAFF TGTGCCAGCAGCTTAGATTGGACAGGGGAAGCTTTCTTT
once TRBD1 TRBJ2-1 TRBV12-5 CASGQQGDSYNEQFF TGTGCTAGTGGCCAACAGGGGGATTCGTACAATGAGCAGTTCTTC
few . TRBJ2-1 TRBV7-9 CASSLPGSIFDEQFF TGTGCCAGCAGCTTACCGGGTTCCATCTTTGATGAGCAGTTCTTC
. . TRBJ2-7 TRBV20-1 CSARYSSSYEQYF TGCAGTGCTAGATATTCGAGTTCCTACGAGCAGTACTTC
. . TRBJ2-1 TRBV14 CASSPWAQIHSYNEQFF TGTGCCAGCAGCCCCTGGGCACAAATACACTCCTACAATGAGCAGTTCTTC
. TRBD1 TRBJ1-1 TRBV6-2/TRBV6-3 CASRTGQGHMNTEAFF TGTGCCAGCAGAACTGGACAGGGGCACATGAACACTGAAGCTTTCTTT
. TRBD2 TRBJ2-3 TRBV10-3 CATYPGPSGKDTQYF TGTGCCACCTACCCCGGGCCTAGCGGGAAAGATACGCAGTATTTT
. TRBD1 TRBJ2-3 TRBV15 CATSRGGAGGLDTQYF TGTGCCACCAGCAGAGGAGGGGCAGGGGGTCTGGATACGCAGTATTTT